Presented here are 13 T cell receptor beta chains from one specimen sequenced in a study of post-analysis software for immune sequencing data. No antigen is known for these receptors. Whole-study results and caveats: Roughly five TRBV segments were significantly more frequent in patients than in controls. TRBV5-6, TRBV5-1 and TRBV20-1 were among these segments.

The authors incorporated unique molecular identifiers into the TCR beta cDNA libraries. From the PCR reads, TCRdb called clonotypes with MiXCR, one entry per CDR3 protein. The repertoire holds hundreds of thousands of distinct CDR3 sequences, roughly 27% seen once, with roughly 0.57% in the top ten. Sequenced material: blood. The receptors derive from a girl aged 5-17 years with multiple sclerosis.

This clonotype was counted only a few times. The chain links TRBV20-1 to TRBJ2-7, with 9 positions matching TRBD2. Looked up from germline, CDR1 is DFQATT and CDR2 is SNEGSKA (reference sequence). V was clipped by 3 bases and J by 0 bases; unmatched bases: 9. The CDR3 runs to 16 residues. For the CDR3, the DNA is TGCAGTGCTAGCCGCGGACTAGCGCACGTCTCCTACGAGCAGTACTTC. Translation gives CSASRGLAHVSYEQYF.

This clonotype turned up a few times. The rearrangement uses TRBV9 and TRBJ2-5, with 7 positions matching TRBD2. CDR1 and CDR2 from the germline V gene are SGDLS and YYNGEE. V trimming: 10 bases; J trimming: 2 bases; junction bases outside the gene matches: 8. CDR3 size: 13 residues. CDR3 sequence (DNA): TGTGCCCACCTAGCGGCAACTCAAGAGACCCAGTACTTC. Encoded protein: CAHLAATQETQYF.

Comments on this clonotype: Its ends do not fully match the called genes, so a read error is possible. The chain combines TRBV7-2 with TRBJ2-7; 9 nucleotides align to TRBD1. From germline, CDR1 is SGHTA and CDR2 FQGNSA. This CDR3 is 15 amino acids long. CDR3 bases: TGTGCCAGCAGCTTAGGGGACAGGGTCTTATACGAGCAGGACTTC. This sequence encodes CASSLGDRVLYEQDF.

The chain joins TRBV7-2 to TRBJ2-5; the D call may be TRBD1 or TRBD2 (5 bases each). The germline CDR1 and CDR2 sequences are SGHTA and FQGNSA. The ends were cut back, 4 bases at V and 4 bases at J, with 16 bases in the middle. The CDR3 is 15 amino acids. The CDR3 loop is CASSSYPGRGETQYF. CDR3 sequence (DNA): TGTGCCAGCAGCTCCTATCCGGGACGAGGAGAGACCCAGTACTTC.

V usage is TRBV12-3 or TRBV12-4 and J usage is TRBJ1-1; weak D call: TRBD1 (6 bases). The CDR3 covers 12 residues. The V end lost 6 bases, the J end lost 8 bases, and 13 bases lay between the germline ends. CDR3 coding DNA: TGTGCCAGCAGACCTGGGGGGGCGGAAGCTTTCTTT. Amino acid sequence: CASRPGGAEAFF.

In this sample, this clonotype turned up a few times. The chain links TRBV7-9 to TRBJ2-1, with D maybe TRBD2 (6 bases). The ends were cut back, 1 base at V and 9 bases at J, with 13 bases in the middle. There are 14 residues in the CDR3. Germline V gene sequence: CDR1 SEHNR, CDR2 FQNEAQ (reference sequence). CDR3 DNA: TGTGCCAGCAGCTTAGTACTAGCTAACAGTGAGCAGTTCTTC. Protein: CASSLVLANSEQFF.

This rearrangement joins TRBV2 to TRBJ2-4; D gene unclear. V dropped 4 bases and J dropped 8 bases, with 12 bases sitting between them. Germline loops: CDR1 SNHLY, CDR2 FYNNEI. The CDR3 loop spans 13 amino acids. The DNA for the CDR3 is TGTGCCAGCAGTGGGAATGGGTTTGACATTCAGTACTTC. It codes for CASSGNGFDIQYF. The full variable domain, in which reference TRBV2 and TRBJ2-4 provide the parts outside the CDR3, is EPEVTQTPSHQVTQMGQEVILRCVPISNHLYFYWYRQILGQKVEFLVSFYNNEISEKSEIFDDQFSVERPDGSNFTLKIRSTKLEDSAMYFCASSGNGFDIQYFGAGTRLSVL.

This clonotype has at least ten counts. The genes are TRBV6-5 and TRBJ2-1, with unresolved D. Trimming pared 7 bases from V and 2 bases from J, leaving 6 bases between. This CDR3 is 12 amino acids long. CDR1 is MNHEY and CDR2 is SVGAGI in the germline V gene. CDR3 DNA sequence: TGTGCCAGCACATCCCCCTACAATGAGCAGTTCTTC. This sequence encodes CASTSPYNEQFF.

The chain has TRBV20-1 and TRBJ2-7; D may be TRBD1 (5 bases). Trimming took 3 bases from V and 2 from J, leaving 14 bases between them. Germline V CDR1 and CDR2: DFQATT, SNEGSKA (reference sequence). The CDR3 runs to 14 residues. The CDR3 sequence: CSARPSLGPYEQYF. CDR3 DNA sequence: TGCAGTGCTAGGCCCTCCTTGGGGCCCTACGAGCAGTACTTC.

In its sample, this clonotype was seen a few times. The DNA of the CDR3 is TGTGCCAGCAGCCGCAGGGTCGACTATGGCTACACCTTC. It yields the protein CASSRRVDYGYTF. The rearrangement uses TRBV14 and TRBJ1-2, with D possibly matching TRBD1 (5 bases). This CDR3 has 13 amino acids. Per germline, CDR1 SGHDN and CDR2 FVKESK. V lost 4 bases to trimming and J lost 3 bases, with 9 bases between them.

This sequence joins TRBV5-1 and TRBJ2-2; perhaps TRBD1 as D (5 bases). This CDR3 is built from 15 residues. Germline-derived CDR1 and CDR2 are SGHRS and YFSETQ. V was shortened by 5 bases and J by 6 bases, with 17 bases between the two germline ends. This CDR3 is CASRVPRTQPGELFF. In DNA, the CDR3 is TGCGCCAGCAGGGTACCACGGACACAACCCGGGGAGCTGTTTTTT. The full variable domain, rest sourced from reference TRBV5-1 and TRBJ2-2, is KAGVTQTPRYLIKTRGQQVTLSCSPISGHRSVSWYQQTPGQGLQFLFEYFSETQRNKGNFPGRFSGRQFSNSRSEMNVSTLELGDSALYLCASRVPRTQPGELFFGEGSRLTVL.

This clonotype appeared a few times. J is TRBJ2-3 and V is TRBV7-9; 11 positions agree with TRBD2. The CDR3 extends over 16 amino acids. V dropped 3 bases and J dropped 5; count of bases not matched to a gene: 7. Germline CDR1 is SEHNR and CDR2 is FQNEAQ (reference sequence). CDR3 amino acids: CASSLSSGGPGDTQYF. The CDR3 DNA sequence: TGTGCCAGCAGCTTGTCTAGCGGGGGGCCGGGAGATACGCAGTATTTT.

The CDR3 loop is CASSLASRETETQYF. For the CDR3, the DNA is TGTGCCAGCAGCTTAGCTTCCAGGGAAACAGAGACCCAGTACTTC. The V gene is TRBV7-9, the J gene TRBJ2-5; tentative D call: TRBD1 (5 bases). Between the trimmed V and J ends, which lost 0 bases and 4 bases, there was a span of 12 bases. Germline CDR1 is SEHNR and CDR2 is FQNEAQ (reference sequence). The CDR3 has 15 residues.